This section outlines one TCR beta chain sequence together with its context. As yet, its antigen is unknown. Since a much larger clone is just one base distant, this may be a read error. Ophthalmopathy cases met thresholds of Clinical Activity Score at least 3, NOSPECS grade at least 4 and duration under 3 months. These data come from a study of T cells in Graves' hyperthyroidism and ophthalmopathy. The investigators amplified TCR beta CDR3 regions from RNA transcripts. An initial round of RT-PCR targeting the TCR CDR3 relied on the HTBI primer set. TCRdb fed the multiplex PCR reads into MiXCR, producing one record per CDR3 protein. The sample gives around 270,000 distinct CDR3 sequences, around a fifth of which show up once; 35% to 45% is in the top ten. Study-level points and caveats: Ophthalmopathy was predicted by the model a median of about 6.5 months ahead of onset.

This receptor was taken from a man aged 45-65 years with Graves' ophthalmopathy. Sequenced input: blood.

The CDR3 DNA reads TGCGCCAGCAGGTTGGCTAGCTATGAGCAGTTCTTC. Its translation is CASRLASYEQFF. This chain joins TRBV5-1 and TRBJ2-1; TRBD2 is a possible D gene (5 bases). The CDR3 sequence is 12 residues long. Germline-derived CDR1 and CDR2 are SGHRS and YFSETQ.